The T cell receptor beta chain under discussion was sequenced for a study of T cell changes during pregnancy in multiple sclerosis. CDR3 length equals 12 residues. Trimming removed 6 bases at V and 9 bases at J, with 12 bases between. Germline assignment: CDR1 MRHNA and CDR2 SNTAGT. Libraries were prepared by immunoSEQ multiplex PCR; TCRdb keeps only in-frame clonotypes and omits some of them. The sample lists more than 65,000 clones, 90% to 95% occurring once. V gene TRBV6-4 combines with J gene TRBJ2-1; tentative D call: TRBD2 (6 bases). The source is a female donor with multiple sclerosis, enrolled in a pregnancy study. Sequencing used peripheral blood, obtained in the first trimester of pregnancy. CDR3 in DNA: TGTGCCAGCAGCCACGGGGGTACTGAGCAGTTCTTC. Its translation is CASSHGGTEQFF.